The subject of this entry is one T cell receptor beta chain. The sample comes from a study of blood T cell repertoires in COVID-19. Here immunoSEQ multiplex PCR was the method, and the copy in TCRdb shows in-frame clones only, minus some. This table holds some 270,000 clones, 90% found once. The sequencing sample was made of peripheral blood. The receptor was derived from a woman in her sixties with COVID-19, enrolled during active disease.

The DNA for the CDR3 is TGTGCCAGCAGCCCCGATGGGGGGGGTCAGCCCCAGCATTTT. This translates into CASSPDGGGQPQHF. The J gene is TRBJ1-5, the V gene TRBV5-4, with D possibly being TRBD1 (5 bases). This CDR3 is built from 14 residues. Trimming stripped 4 bases from V and 6 bases from J, with 14 bases between. The V gene's germline CDR1 is SGHNT and CDR2 YYREEE (reference sequence).